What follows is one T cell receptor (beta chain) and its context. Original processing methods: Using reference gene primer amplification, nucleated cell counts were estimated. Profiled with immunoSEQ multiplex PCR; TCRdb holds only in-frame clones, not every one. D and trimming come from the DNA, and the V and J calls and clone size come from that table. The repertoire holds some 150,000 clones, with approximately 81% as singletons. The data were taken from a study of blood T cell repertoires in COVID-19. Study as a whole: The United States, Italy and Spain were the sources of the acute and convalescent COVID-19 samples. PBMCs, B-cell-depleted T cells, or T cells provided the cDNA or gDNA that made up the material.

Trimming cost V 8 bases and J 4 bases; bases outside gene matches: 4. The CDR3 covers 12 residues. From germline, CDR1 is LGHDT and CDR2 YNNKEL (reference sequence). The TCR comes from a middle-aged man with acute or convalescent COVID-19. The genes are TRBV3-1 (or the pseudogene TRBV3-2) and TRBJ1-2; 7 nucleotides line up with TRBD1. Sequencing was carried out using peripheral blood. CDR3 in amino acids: CASGTAPYGYTF. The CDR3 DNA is TGTGCCAGCGGGACAGCCCCCTATGGCTACACCTTC.